Below, 2 T cell receptor beta chains from the same sample are listed, as sequenced in a study of blood T cell repertoires in COVID-19. TCRdb's table, derived via immunoSEQ multiplex PCR, lists solely in-frame clones and lacks some. The sample holds a few hundred thousand clones, about 88% seen once. The sample was peripheral blood. These receptors originate from a man between 60 and 75 years old who had recovered from COVID-19.

This chain joins TRBV5-1 and TRBJ2-7, with a tentative D call TRBD2 (5 bases). Looked up from germline, CDR1 is SGHRS and CDR2 is YFSETQ. The CDR3 spans 15 residues. V gave up 1 base and J gave up 2 bases, with 13 bases separating them. CDR3 loop: CASSLSWTPTYEQYF. CDR3 sequence (DNA): TGCGCCAGCAGCTTGTCGTGGACTCCGACCTACGAGCAGTACTTC.

The CDR3 DNA reads as TGCAGCGTTGAAGACGGGACTAGCGGGGATACGCAGTATTTT. The encoded protein is CSVEDGTSGDTQYF. The chain couples TRBV29-1 to TRBJ2-3; TRBD2 agrees at 12 bases. Germline assignment: CDR1 SQVTM and CDR2 ANQGSEA. J lost 6 bases, V lost 0 bases, and 1 base had no gene match. The CDR3 consists of 14 residues.